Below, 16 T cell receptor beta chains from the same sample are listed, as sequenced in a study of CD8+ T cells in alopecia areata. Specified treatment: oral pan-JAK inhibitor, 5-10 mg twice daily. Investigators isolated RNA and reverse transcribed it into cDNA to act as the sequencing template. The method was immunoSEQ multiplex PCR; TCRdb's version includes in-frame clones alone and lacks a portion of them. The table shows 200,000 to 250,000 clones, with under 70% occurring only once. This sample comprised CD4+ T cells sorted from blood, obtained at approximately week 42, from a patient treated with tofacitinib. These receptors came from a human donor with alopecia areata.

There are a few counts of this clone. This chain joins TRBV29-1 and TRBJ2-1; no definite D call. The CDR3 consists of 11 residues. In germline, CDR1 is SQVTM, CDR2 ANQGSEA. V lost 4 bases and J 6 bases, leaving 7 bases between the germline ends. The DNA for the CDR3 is TGCAGCGTTGCTCTGGTCAATGAGCAGTTCTTC. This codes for CSVALVNEQFF.

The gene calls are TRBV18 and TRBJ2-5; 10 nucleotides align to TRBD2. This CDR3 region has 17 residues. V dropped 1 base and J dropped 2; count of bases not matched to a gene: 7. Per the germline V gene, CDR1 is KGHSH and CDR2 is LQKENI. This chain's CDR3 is CASSPLQGLAVQETQYF. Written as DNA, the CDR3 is TGTGCCAGCTCACCACTCCAAGGACTAGCGGTACAAGAGACCCAGTACTTC.

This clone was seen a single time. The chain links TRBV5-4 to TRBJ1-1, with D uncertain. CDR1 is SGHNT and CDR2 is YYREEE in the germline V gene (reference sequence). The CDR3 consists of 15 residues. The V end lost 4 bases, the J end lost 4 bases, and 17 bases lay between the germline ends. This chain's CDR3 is CASSKNQRAGTEAFF. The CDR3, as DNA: TGTGCCAGCAGCAAAAACCAGAGGGCTGGCACTGAAGCTTTCTTT.

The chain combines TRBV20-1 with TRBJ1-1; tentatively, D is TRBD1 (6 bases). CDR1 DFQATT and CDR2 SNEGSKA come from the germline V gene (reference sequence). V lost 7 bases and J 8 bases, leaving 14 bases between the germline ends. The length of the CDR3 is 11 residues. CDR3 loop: CSGGDGTEAFF. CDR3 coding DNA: TGCAGTGGAGGGGACGGGACAGAAGCTTTCTTT.

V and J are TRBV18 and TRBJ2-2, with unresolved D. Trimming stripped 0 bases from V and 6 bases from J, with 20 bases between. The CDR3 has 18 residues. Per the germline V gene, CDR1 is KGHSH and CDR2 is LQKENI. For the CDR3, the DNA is TGTGCCAGCTCACCACCTGGGGTCACAAGTTTTGGGTCCGGGGAGCTGTTTTTT. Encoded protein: CASSPPGVTSFGSGELFF.

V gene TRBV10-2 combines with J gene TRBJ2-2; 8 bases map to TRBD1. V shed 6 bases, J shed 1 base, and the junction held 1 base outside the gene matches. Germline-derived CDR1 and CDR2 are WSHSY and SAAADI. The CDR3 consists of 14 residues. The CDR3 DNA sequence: TGCGCCAGCAGGGGGACAGGGAACACCGGGGAGCTGTTTTTT. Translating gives CASRGTGNTGELFF.

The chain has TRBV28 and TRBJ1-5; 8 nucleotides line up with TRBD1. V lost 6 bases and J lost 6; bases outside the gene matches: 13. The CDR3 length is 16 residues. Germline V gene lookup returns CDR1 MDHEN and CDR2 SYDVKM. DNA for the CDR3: TGTGCCAGCAGAGACATTACAGGGGGTATCGGTCAGCCCCAGCATTTT. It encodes CASRDITGGIGQPQHF.

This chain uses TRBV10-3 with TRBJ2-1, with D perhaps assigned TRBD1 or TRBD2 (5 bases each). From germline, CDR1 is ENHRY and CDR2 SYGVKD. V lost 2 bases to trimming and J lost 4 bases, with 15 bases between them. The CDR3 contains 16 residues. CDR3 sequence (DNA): TGTGCCATCAGTGAGGGGGGTTTGGCCAGTTACAATGAGCAGTTCTTC. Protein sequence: CAISEGGLASYNEQFF.

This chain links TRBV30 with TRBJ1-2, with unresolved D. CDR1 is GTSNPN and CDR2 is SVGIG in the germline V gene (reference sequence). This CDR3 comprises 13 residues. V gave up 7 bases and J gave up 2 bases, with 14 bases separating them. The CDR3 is CASDRAVNYGYTF. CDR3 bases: TGTGCCTCCGACCGGGCCGTGAACTATGGCTACACCTTC.

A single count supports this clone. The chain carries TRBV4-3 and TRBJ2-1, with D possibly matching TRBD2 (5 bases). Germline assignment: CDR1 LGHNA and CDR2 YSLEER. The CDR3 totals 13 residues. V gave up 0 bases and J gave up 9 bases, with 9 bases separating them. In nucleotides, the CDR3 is TGCGCCAGCAGCCAAGAAGGCGGAGGTGAGCAGTTCTTC. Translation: CASSQEGGGEQFF.

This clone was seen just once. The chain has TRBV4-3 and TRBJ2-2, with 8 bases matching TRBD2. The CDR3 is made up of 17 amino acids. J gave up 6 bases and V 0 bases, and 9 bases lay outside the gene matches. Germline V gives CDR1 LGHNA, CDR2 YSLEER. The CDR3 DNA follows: TGCGCCAGCAGCCAAGATATCGGGGGGGGCCTGTCCGGGGAGCTGTTTTTT. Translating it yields CASSQDIGGGLSGELFF.

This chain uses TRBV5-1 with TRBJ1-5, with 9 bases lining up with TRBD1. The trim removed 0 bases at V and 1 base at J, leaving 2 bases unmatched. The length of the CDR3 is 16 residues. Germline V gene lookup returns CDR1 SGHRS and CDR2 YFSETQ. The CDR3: CASSLGDRGSNQPQHF. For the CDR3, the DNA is TGCGCCAGCAGCTTGGGAGACAGGGGGAGCAATCAGCCCCAGCATTTT.

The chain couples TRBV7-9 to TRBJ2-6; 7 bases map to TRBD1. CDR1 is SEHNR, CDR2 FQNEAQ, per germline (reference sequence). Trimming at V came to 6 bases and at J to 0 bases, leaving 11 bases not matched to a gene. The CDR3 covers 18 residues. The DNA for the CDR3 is TGTGCCAGCAGTCTCACGACAGGGCCCCACTCTGGGGCCAACGTCCTGACTTTC. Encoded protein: CASSLTTGPHSGANVLTF.

The DNA of the CDR3 is TGCGCCAGCAGTTTCCAAGACAGGGATGGCTACACCTTC. It yields the protein CASSFQDRDGYTF. The chain couples TRBV5-1 to TRBJ1-2; TRBD1 matches 7 bases. The V gene's germline CDR1 is SGHRS and CDR2 YFSETQ. The V segment lost 5 bases and the J segment 6 bases; nucleotides outside the gene matches: 7. The CDR3 contains 13 residues.

DNA of the CDR3: TGCAGCGCCGCGACAGGTGTAAGCACAGATACGCAGTATTTT. This translates into CSAATGVSTDTQYF. The chain uses TRBV29-1 and TRBJ2-3, with TRBD1 as a possible D gene (6 bases). Trimming stripped 7 bases from V and 0 bases from J, with 14 bases between. CDR3 length: 14 amino acids. CDR1 SQVTM and CDR2 ANQGSEA come from the germline V gene.

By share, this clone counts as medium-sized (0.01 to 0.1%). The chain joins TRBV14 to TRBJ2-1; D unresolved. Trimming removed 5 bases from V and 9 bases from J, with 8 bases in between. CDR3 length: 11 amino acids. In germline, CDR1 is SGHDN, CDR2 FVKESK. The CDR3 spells CASSSYAEQFF. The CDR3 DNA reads TGTGCCAGCAGCTCGTATGCTGAGCAGTTCTTC.